The rows below give T cell receptor beta chains drawn from one sample of a study of shared clonotypes between healthy human individuals. TCRdb's table, derived via immunoSEQ multiplex PCR, lists solely in-frame clones and lacks some. Of about 1 million clones in the sample, around 74% are singletons; the top ten hold about 1.5%. Sequenced: memory CD4+ T cells sorted from blood. These receptors came from a man aged 18 to 29 in good health. Both conserved end residues are part of each CDR3. D genes are given only for firm matches. The size entry is marked missing in some rows and otherwise reads once, few, many or a size class.

CDR3 protein: CASRGLAEGETQYF; CDR3 DNA: TGTGCCAGCAGAGGACTAGCGGAAGGGGAGACCCAGTACTTC; V gene: TRBV27; J gene: TRBJ2-5; D gene: TRBD2; clone size: NA
CDR3 protein: CASRGRPHF; CDR3 DNA: TGTGCCAGCAGGGGCCGGCCCCACTTC; V gene: TRBV9; J gene: TRBJ2-7; D gene: NA; clone size: NA
CDR3 protein: CASSLMYEGTEAFF; CDR3 DNA: TGTGCCAGCAGCTTAATGTACGAGGGCACTGAAGCTTTCTTT; V gene: TRBV7-3; J gene: TRBJ1-1; D gene: NA; clone size: few
CDR3 protein: CASSNQGQGKEQYF; CDR3 DNA: TGTGCCAGCAGTAACCAGGGACAGGGGAAGGAGCAGTACTTC; V gene: TRBV6-5; J gene: TRBJ2-7; D gene: TRBD1; clone size: NA
CDR3 protein: CASRTSENTGELFF; CDR3 DNA: TGTGCCAGTAGAACTAGCGAGAACACCGGGGAGCTGTTTTTT; V gene: TRBV19; J gene: TRBJ2-2; D gene: TRBD2; clone size: NA
CDR3 protein: CASSQGGRGDIQYF; CDR3 DNA: TGCGCCAGCAGCCAAGGCGGGAGAGGCGACATTCAGTACTTC; V gene: TRBV4-3; J gene: TRBJ2-4; D gene: TRBD2; clone size: NA
CDR3 protein: CASSPGLAGTDTQYF; CDR3 DNA: TGTGCCAGCAGCCCCGGACTAGCGGGGACAGATACGCAGTATTTT; V gene: TRBV5-4; J gene: TRBJ2-3; D gene: TRBD2; clone size: NA
CDR3 protein: CAWGHGGGRLDTEAFF; CDR3 DNA: TGTGCCTGGGGTCACGGGGGCGGAAGGTTGGACACTGAAGCTTTCTTT; V gene: TRBV30; J gene: TRBJ1-1; D gene: NA; clone size: NA
CDR3 protein: CASSLSRGTDTQYF; CDR3 DNA: TGTGCCAGCAGCTTGTCCCGGGGAACAGATACGCAGTATTTT; V gene: TRBV7-2; J gene: TRBJ2-3; D gene: NA; clone size: NA
CDR3 protein: CATSSTNSPLHF; CDR3 DNA: TGTGCCACCAGCAGCACGAATTCACCCCTCCACTTT; V gene: TRBV15; J gene: TRBJ1-6; D gene: NA; clone size: NA
CDR3 protein: CASRDTGTGDTGELFF; CDR3 DNA: TGCGCCAGCAGAGACACCGGGACAGGGGACACCGGGGAGCTGTTTTTT; V gene: TRBV5-1; J gene: TRBJ2-2; D gene: TRBD1; clone size: NA
CDR3 protein: CASTPDGTYEQYF; CDR3 DNA: TGTGCCAGCACTCCCGACGGGACCTACGAGCAGTACTTC; V gene: TRBV6-5; J gene: TRBJ2-7; D gene: NA; clone size: few
CDR3 protein: CASSELSAFEKLFF; CDR3 DNA: TGTGCCAGCAGTGAATTATCGGCGTTTGAAAAACTGTTTTTT; V gene: TRBV2; J gene: TRBJ1-4; D gene: NA; clone size: NA
CDR3 protein: CASSLGTSVGETQYF; CDR3 DNA: TGCGCCAGCAGCTTGGGGACCTCGGTGGGAGAGACCCAGTACTTC; V gene: TRBV5-1; J gene: TRBJ2-5; D gene: NA; clone size: once
CDR3 protein: CASSLEVATEAFF; CDR3 DNA: TGCGCCAGCAGCTTGGAGGTGGCCACTGAAGCTTTCTTT; V gene: TRBV5-1; J gene: TRBJ1-1; D gene: NA; clone size: NA
CDR3 protein: CASSLVETQYF; CDR3 DNA: TGTGCCAGCAGCTTAGTTGAGACCCAGTACTTC; V gene: TRBV7-8; J gene: TRBJ2-5; D gene: NA; clone size: few
CDR3 protein: CASSSRTGTFTQNTEAFF; CDR3 DNA: TGTGCCAGCAGCTCCCGAACAGGGACCTTTACCCAGAACACTGAAGCTTTCTTT; V gene: TRBV11-2; J gene: TRBJ1-1; D gene: NA; clone size: NA
CDR3 protein: CASSRGGRASPDTQYF; CDR3 DNA: TGTGCCAGCAGCCGAGGGGGGAGGGCCTCCCCAGATACGCAGTATTTT; V gene: TRBV5-6; J gene: TRBJ2-3; D gene: NA; clone size: NA
CDR3 protein: CASSLHLSGTSYEQYF; CDR3 DNA: TGTGCCAGCAGCTTACACCTGAGCGGGACCTCCTACGAGCAGTACTTC; V gene: TRBV11-3; J gene: TRBJ2-7; D gene: TRBD2; clone size: NA
CDR3 protein: CASSFGTDLYEQYF; CDR3 DNA: TGTGCCAGCAGCTTCGGGACAGATCTATACGAGCAGTACTTC; V gene: TRBV5-4; J gene: TRBJ2-7; D gene: TRBD1; clone size: NA
CDR3 protein: CASDSGGTYEQYF; CDR3 DNA: TGTGCCAGCGATAGCGGGGGAACCTACGAGCAGTACTTC; V gene: TRBV6-1; J gene: TRBJ2-7; D gene: TRBD2; clone size: NA
CDR3 protein: CATSTATHNQPQHF; CDR3 DNA: TGTGCCACCAGCACTGCGACTCACAATCAGCCCCAGCATTTT; V gene: TRBV15; J gene: TRBJ1-5; D gene: NA; clone size: NA
CDR3 protein: CASSLSGGLYNEQFF; CDR3 DNA: TGTGCCAGCAGCCTAAGCGGGGGGCTATACAATGAGCAGTTCTTC; V gene: TRBV7-2; J gene: TRBJ2-1; D gene: TRBD2; clone size: once
CDR3 protein: CASSASGRATGELFF; CDR3 DNA: TGTGCCAGCAGCGCCAGCGGGAGGGCAACCGGGGAGCTGTTTTTT; V gene: TRBV9; J gene: TRBJ2-2; D gene: TRBD2; clone size: NA
CDR3 protein: CASSPRPGDVGELFF; CDR3 DNA: TGTGCCAGCTCACCACGTCCCGGGGATGTCGGGGAGCTGTTTTTT; V gene: TRBV18; J gene: TRBJ2-2; D gene: NA; clone size: NA
CDR3 protein: CAWTLVRNTIYF; CDR3 DNA: TGTGCCTGGACCCTAGTGCGAAACACCATATATTTT; V gene: TRBV30; J gene: TRBJ1-3; D gene: NA; clone size: NA
CDR3 protein: CASSLAPRYEQYF; CDR3 DNA: TGTGCCAGCAGTCTCGCCCCCAGGTACGAGCAGTACTTC; V gene: TRBV28; J gene: TRBJ2-7; D gene: NA; clone size: NA
CDR3 protein: CSMKTGGSGFESGELFF; CDR3 DNA: TGCAGCATGAAGACAGGGGGGTCCGGGTTTGAGTCCGGGGAGCTGTTTTTT; V gene: TRBV29-1; J gene: TRBJ2-2; D gene: TRBD1; clone size: once
CDR3 protein: CASSQGRAEQTYGYTF; CDR3 DNA: TGCGCCAGCAGTCAAGGCAGAGCCGAACAGACCTATGGCTACACCTTC; V gene: TRBV23-1; J gene: TRBJ1-2; D gene: NA; clone size: NA
CDR3 protein: CASSGERGNNSPLHF; CDR3 DNA: TGTGCCAGCAGTGGAGAGAGGGGGAATAATTCACCCCTCCACTTT; V gene: TRBV2; J gene: TRBJ1-6; D gene: NA; clone size: NA
CDR3 protein: CASSEYPSSGNTIYF; CDR3 DNA: TGTGCCAGCAGTGAATACCCGAGCTCTGGAAACACCATATATTTT; V gene: TRBV6-1; J gene: TRBJ1-3; D gene: NA; clone size: NA
CDR3 protein: CAISELPGRYGYTF; CDR3 DNA: TGTGCCATCAGTGAGTTACCGGGACGCTATGGCTACACCTTC; V gene: TRBV10-3; J gene: TRBJ1-2; D gene: NA; clone size: NA
CDR3 protein: CASSVDPLTGELFF; CDR3 DNA: TGTGCCAGCAGCGTAGACCCGCTAACCGGGGAGCTGTTTTTT; V gene: TRBV9; J gene: TRBJ2-2; D gene: NA; clone size: NA
CDR3 protein: CASSLTGGSTDTQYF; CDR3 DNA: TGTGCCAGCAGCCTTACGGGGGGCAGCACAGATACGCAGTATTTT; V gene: TRBV4-2; J gene: TRBJ2-3; D gene: NA; clone size: NA
CDR3 protein: CATSRDSGPGEQYF; CDR3 DNA: TGTGCCACCAGCAGAGATTCGGGCCCGGGCGAGCAGTACTTC; V gene: TRBV15; J gene: TRBJ2-7; D gene: NA; clone size: NA
CDR3 protein: CAISSDGGNQPQHF; CDR3 DNA: TGTGCCATCAGTTCGGACGGGGGGAACCAGCCCCAGCATTTT; V gene: TRBV10-3; J gene: TRBJ1-5; D gene: NA; clone size: once
CDR3 protein: CASSQDFRTGERGYF; CDR3 DNA: TGCGCCAGCAGCCAAGATTTTCGGACAGGGGAGAGGGGTTACTTC; V gene: TRBV4-1; J gene: TRBJ2-7; D gene: TRBD1; clone size: NA
CDR3 protein: CASSPGYTEAFF; CDR3 DNA: TGTGCCAGCAGTCCTGGTTACACTGAAGCTTTCTTT; V gene: TRBV28; J gene: TRBJ1-1; D gene: NA; clone size: NA
CDR3 protein: CASSLIGTNTEAFF; CDR3 DNA: TGTGCCAGCAGTTTAATAGGGACGAACACTGAAGCTTTCTTT; V gene: TRBV27; J gene: TRBJ1-1; D gene: NA; clone size: NA
CDR3 protein: CASRQGAAGYTF; CDR3 DNA: TGTGCCAGCCGACAGGGGGCGGCGGGCTACACCTTC; V gene: TRBV7-2; J gene: TRBJ1-2; D gene: TRBD1; clone size: once
CDR3 protein: CASSRGGIRGTEQFF; CDR3 DNA: TGTGCCAGCAGCCGAGGGGGAATAAGAGGCACTGAGCAGTTCTTC; V gene: TRBV7-3; J gene: TRBJ2-1; D gene: NA; clone size: NA
CDR3 protein: CASSQDYSGTGSGSPLHF; CDR3 DNA: TGCGCCAGCAGCCAAGATTACTCCGGGACAGGGTCCGGTTCACCCCTCCACTTT; V gene: TRBV4-1; J gene: TRBJ1-6; D gene: TRBD1; clone size: NA
CDR3 protein: CASSQDSRGGELFF; CDR3 DNA: TGCGCCAGCAGCCAAGATTCAAGGGGCGGGGAGCTGTTTTTT; V gene: TRBV4-3; J gene: TRBJ2-2; D gene: NA; clone size: NA
CDR3 protein: CAIRATGGDSPLHF; CDR3 DNA: TGTGCCATCAGGGCTACAGGGGGGGATTCACCCCTCCACTTT; V gene: TRBV10-3; J gene: TRBJ1-6; D gene: TRBD1; clone size: NA
CDR3 protein: CAWRDRTRTINEQFF; CDR3 DNA: TGTGCCTGGAGAGATAGGACTCGAACGATTAATGAGCAGTTCTTC; V gene: TRBV30; J gene: TRBJ2-1; D gene: NA; clone size: NA
CDR3 protein: CASSYVGTEAFF; CDR3 DNA: TGTGCCAGCAGTTATGTGGGGACTGAAGCTTTCTTT; V gene: TRBV6-1; J gene: TRBJ1-1; D gene: NA; clone size: NA
CDR3 protein: CASSSGTLSGANVLTF; CDR3 DNA: TGTGCCAGCAGCTCCGGGACGCTCTCTGGGGCCAACGTCCTGACTTTC; V gene: TRBV11-3; J gene: TRBJ2-6; D gene: NA; clone size: NA
CDR3 protein: CASSLKVGQGNRAPLHF; CDR3 DNA: TGTGCCAGCAGCTTAAAAGTGGGACAGGGGAATAGGGCACCCCTCCACTTT; V gene: TRBV7-3; J gene: TRBJ1-6; D gene: TRBD1; clone size: NA
CDR3 protein: CASEGSGQNNEQFF; CDR3 DNA: TGCGCCAGCGAGGGTAGCGGACAAAACAATGAGCAGTTCTTC; V gene: TRBV5-1; J gene: TRBJ2-1; D gene: NA; clone size: NA
CDR3 protein: CASNKVQSYEKLFF; CDR3 DNA: TGTGCCAGCAACAAGGTACAATCGTACGAAAAACTGTTTTTT; V gene: TRBV27; J gene: TRBJ1-4; D gene: NA; clone size: NA
CDR3 protein: CASSSLDSHNEQFF; CDR3 DNA: TGTGCCAGCAGCTCCCTGGACAGCCACAATGAGCAGTTCTTC; V gene: TRBV7-2; J gene: TRBJ2-1; D gene: NA; clone size: NA